This T cell receptor (beta chain) was recorded in a study of blood T cells in healthy people across ages. Then a second PCR, running roughly 7 to 11 cycles, was carried out with a sample-barcoded 5' primer and a J-beta primer mix. TCRdb re-analysed the 5' RACE reads in MiXCR, keeping a single row per CDR3 protein. The table shows about 930,000 distinct CDR3 sequences, with almost 30% occurring only once. This CDR3 comprises 15 residues. With 4 bases clipped from V and 2 bases from J, the junction kept 5 bases outside the gene matches. From germline, CDR1 is MDHEN and CDR2 SYDVKM. This clonotype has only a few counts. This sample also belongs to another study, concerning T cells of mothers and their children.

The clonotype comes from a middle-aged woman in good health. Sequencing was performed on blood. The rearrangement links TRBV28 to TRBJ2-3, with 8 bases aligning to TRBD2. CDR3: CASSSGGANTDTQYF. Here the CDR3 DNA reads TGTGCCAGCAGTTCCGGGGGGGCTAACACAGATACGCAGTATTTT.